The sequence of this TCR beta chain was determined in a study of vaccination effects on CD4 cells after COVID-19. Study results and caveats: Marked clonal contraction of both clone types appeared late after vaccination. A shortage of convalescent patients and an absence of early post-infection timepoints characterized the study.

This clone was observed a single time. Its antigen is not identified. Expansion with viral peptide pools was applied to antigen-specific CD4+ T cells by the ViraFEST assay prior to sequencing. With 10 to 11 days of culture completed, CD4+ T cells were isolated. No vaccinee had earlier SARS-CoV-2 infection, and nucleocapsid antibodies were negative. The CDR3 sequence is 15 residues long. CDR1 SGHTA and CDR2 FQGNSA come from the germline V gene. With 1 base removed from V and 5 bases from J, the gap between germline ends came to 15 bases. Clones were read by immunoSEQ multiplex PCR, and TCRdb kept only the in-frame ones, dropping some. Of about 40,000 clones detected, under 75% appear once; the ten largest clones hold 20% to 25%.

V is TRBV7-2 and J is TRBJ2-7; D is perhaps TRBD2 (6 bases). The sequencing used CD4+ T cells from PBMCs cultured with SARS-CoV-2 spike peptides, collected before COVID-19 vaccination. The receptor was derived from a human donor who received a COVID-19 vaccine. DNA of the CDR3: TGTGCCAGCAGCTTAGTCGGGCCCTCGGGGGACGAGCAGTACTTC. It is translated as CASSLVGPSGDEQYF.